The clone carrying this T cell receptor beta chain appeared once. The antigen is unknown. The CDR3 is 16 residues long. Trimming took 0 bases from V and 2 from J, leaving 13 bases between them. CDR1 and CDR2 (germline): MGHRA, YSYEKL. The data stem from a study of blood T cells in healthy people across ages. Study results and caveats: Long-lived donors carried more naive CD4+ cells and greater diversity than aged donors.

It was with a sample-barcoded 5' primer and a J-beta primer mix that a second PCR of about 6 to 12 cycles was run. The authors tagged each cDNA molecule using a template-switch adaptor with 12 random nucleotides. TCRdb passed the 5' RACE reads through MiXCR, listing each CDR3 protein once. The data contain roughly 1,300,000 distinct CDR3 sequences, roughly 59% of them seen just once; the ten biggest clones take up over 5.5%. The clonotype was recovered from a young man in good health. J is TRBJ2-5 and V is TRBV4-1, with D possibly matching TRBD2 (7 bases). The sequenced sample was blood. The CDR3 coding sequence is TGCGCCAGCAGCCAAGATCGGAGCGGGACACAAGAGACCCAGTACTTC. As protein: CASSQDRSGTQETQYF.